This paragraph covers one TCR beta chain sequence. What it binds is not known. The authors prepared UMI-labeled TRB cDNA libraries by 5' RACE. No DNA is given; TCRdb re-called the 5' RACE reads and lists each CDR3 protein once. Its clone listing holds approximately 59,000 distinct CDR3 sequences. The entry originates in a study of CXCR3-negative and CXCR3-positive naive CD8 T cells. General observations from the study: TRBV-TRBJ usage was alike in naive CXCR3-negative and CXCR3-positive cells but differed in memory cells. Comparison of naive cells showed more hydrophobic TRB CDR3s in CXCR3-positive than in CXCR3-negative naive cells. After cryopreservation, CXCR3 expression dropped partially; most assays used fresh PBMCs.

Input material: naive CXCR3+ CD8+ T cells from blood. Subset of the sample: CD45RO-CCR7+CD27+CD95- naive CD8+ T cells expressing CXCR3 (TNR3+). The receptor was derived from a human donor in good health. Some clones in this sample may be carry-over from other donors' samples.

CDR3 sequence: CSALLVGEPYEQNF. V is TRBV29-1 and J is TRBJ2-7. The CDR3 totals 14 residues. Germline V gene data show CDR1 as SQVTM and CDR2 as ANQGSEA.